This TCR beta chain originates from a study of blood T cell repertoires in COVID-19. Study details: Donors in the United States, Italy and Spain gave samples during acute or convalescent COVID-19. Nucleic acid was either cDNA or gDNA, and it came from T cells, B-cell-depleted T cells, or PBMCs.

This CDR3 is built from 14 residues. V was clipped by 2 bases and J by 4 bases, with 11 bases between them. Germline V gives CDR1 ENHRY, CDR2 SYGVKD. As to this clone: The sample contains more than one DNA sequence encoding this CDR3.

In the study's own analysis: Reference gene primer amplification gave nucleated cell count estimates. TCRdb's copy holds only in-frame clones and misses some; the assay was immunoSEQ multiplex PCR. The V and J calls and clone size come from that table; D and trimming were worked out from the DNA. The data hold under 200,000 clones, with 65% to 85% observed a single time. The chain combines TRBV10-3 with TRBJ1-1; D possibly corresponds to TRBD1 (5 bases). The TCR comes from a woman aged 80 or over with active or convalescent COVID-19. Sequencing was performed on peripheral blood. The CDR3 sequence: CAISEGQGSTEAFF. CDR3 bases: TGTGCCATCAGTGAGGGTCAGGGAAGCACTGAAGCTTTCTTT.